The source of this T cell receptor beta chain is a study of cytotoxic CD8 clonotypes in ibrutinib-treated CLL. Study summary: Specimens for response were gathered following a median approximately 12 months of therapy, spanning 6 to 36. The study, taken as a whole, reports: Few clonotypes were public, and these shrank or held steady under treatment.

Concerning this clone: The antigen is unknown.

Investigators sought sequencing depths of between 1 in 200,000 and 1 in 1 million T cells. Generated by immunoSEQ multiplex PCR, the TCRdb table keeps only in-frame clones and is missing some. Found here are some 300,000 clones, 70% to 80% of them singletons; the top ten hold 5.5% to 8%. In germline, CDR1 is SGDLS, CDR2 YYNGEE. V was clipped by 0 bases and J by 1 base; unmatched bases: 0. This CDR3 region has 15 residues. The source of roughly 1.9 micrograms of genomic DNA for TCR beta libraries was cryopreserved PBMCs. The material sequenced was PBMCs, taken before ibrutinib treatment. The sequence derives from a human donor with chronic lymphocytic leukemia. This rearrangement joins TRBV9 to TRBJ2-3; 9 bases align to TRBD2. The CDR3 reads CASSVGLAGTDTQYF. In DNA, the CDR3 is TGTGCCAGCAGCGTAGGACTAGCGGGCACAGATACGCAGTATTTT.